These 5 T cell receptor beta chains were all obtained from the same sample, sequenced in a study of CD8 T cells in ankylosing spondylitis. No antigen has been identified for these receptors. Findings and limits, study-wide: A TCR beta motif of 7 to 9 highly homologous variants seemed to mark ankylosing spondylitis blood.

One entry per CDR3 protein results from TCRdb running MiXCR on the 5' RACE reads. The repertoire holds roughly 470,000 distinct CDR3 sequences, with roughly 26% as singletons. Sequences were obtained from blood, either unsorted or a sorted T cell fraction (not recorded which). The receptors were gathered from a male donor with ankylosing spondylitis.

Regarding this clonotype: This clone may be a read error of a much larger clone one base away. The V and J genes are TRBV30 and TRBJ1-4, with TRBD1 as a possible D gene (5 bases). This CDR3 is built from 13 residues. CDR1 is GTSNPN and CDR2 is SVGIG in the germline V gene (reference sequence). V was shortened by 3 bases and J by 11 bases, with 16 bases between the two germline ends. The CDR3 here is CAWRVRGRGKLFF. The CDR3 DNA sequence: TGTGCCTGGAGGGTCCGGGGCAGAGGGAAACTGTTTTTT.

The V and J genes are TRBV20-1 and TRBJ2-1; 9 bases fit TRBD1. In germline, CDR1 is DFQATT, CDR2 SNEGSKA (reference sequence). The CDR3 length is 16 residues. V shed 6 bases and J 8 bases; nucleotides not matched to a gene: 17. In DNA form, the CDR3 reads TGCAGTGCAACCGACAGGGGGGTGATCAGGGGCGATGAGCAGTTCTTC. Translated: CSATDRGVIRGDEQFF.

This clonotype occurred a few times. This chain links TRBV5-1 with TRBJ2-1, with 7 bases identical to TRBD2. The CDR3 consists of 16 residues. From germline, CDR1 is SGHRS and CDR2 YFSETQ. V shed 1 base, J shed 0 bases, and the junction held 4 bases outside the gene matches. The CDR3 spells CASSLSGGSSYNEQFF. Here the CDR3 DNA reads TGCGCCAGCAGCTTGTCGGGCGGGAGCTCCTACAATGAGCAGTTCTTC.

This chain joins TRBV11-2 and TRBJ2-1; D is perhaps TRBD1 (7 bases). Germline V CDR1 and CDR2: SGHAT, FQNNGV. V lost 5 bases and J lost 10, with 24 bases in between. The CDR3 contains 16 residues. This chain's CDR3 is CASSRKTGKAGGEQFF. CDR3 sequence (DNA): TGTGCCAGCAGCCGAAAGACAGGGAAAGCCGGAGGGGAGCAGTTCTTC.

The CDR3 coding sequence is TGTGCCAGCAGCTACACTAGCGGGAGGACGTCCGGGGAGCTGTTTTTT. As protein: CASSYTSGRTSGELFF. V gene TRBV2 combines with J gene TRBJ2-2; 12 bases are shared with TRBD2. The germline gives CDR1 SNHLY, CDR2 FYNNEI. V was clipped by 6 bases and J by 6 bases; unmatched bases: 8. The CDR3 is 16 residues long.